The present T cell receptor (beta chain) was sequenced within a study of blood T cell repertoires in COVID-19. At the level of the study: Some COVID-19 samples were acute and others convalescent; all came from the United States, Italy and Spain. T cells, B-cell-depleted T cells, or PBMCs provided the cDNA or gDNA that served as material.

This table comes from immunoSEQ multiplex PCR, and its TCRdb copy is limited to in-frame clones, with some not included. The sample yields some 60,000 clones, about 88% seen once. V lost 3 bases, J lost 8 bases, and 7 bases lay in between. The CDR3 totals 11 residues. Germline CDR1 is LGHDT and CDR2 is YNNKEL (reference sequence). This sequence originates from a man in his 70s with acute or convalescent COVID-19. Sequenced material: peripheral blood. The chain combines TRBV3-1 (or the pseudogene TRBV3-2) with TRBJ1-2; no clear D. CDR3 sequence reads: CASSQGGGYTF. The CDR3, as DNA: TGTGCCAGCAGCCAGGGAGGAGGCTACACCTTC.